This TCR beta chain was identified in a study of response to subunit inactivated influenza vaccine. Study-wide findings and caveats: T cells newly recruited by each seasonal influenza vaccination are few, the authors suggested.

TCRdb re-called the RT-PCR reads through MiXCR, storing one row per CDR3 protein. The sample lists around 790,000 distinct CDR3 sequences, 21% occurring once. The CDR3 is made up of 16 amino acids. Trimming removed 5 bases from V and 4 bases from J; junction bases left unmatched: 7. Germline V gene sequence: CDR1 KGHSH, CDR2 LQKENI. About this clonotype itself: The target antigen is unknown.

This chain connects TRBV18 to TRBJ2-1, with TRBD2 matching 11 bases. The sequence was collected from a middle-aged man who received an inactivated influenza vaccine. The input for sequencing was PBMCs from blood, taken 5 days after vaccination. DNA of the CDR3: TGTGCCAGCTCAGCGGGGACTAGCGGCCTATACAATGAGCAGTTCTTC. Residues: CASSAGTSGLYNEQFF.